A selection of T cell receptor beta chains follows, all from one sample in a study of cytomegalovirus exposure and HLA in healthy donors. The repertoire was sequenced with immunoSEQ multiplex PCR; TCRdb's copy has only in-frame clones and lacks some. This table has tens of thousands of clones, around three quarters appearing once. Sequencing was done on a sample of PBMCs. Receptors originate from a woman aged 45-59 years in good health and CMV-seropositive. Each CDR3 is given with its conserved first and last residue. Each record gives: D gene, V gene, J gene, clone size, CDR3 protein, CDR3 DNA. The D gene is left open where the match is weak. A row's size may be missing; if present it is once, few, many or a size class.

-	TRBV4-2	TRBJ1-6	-	CASSQEAVGNSPLHF	TGTGCCAGCAGCCAAGAAGCGGTGGGCAATTCACCCCTCCACTTT
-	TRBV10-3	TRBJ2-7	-	CAISESMIRKSYEQYF	TGTGCCATCAGTGAGTCGATGATTAGAAAAAGTTACGAGCAGTACTTC
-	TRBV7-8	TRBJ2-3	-	CASSPLEGGDTQYF	TGTGCCAGCAGCCCGCTGGAGGGAGGCGATACGCAGTATTTT
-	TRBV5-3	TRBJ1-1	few	CARSRTAGPRGFF	TGTGCCAGAAGCCGGACGGCGGGCCCCCGGGGTTTCTTT
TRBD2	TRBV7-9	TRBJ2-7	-	CASSGPTSGSRYEQYF	TGTGCCAGCAGCGGACCAACTAGCGGGAGTCGGTACGAGCAGTACTTC
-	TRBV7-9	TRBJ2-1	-	CASSRTEYNEQFF	TGTGCCAGCAGCCGAACGGAGTACAATGAGCAGTTCTTC
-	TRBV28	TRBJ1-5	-	CASSISGGNQPQHF	TGTGCCAGCAGTATTTCCGGGGGTAATCAGCCCCAGCATTTT
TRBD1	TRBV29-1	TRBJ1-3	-	CSASGTGNSGNTIYF	TGCAGCGCTTCCGGGACAGGGAATTCTGGAAACACCATATATTTT
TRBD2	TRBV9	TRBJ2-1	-	CASSPRLAGEQFF	TGTGCCAGCAGCCCCCGCCTAGCGGGAGAGCAGTTCTTC
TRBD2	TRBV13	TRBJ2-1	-	CASSRSGSGGLGEQFF	TGTGCCAGCAGCCGCAGCGGGAGCGGGGGGCTGGGGGAGCAGTTCTTC
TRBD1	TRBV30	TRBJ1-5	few	CAWSVRTGAQPQHF	TGTGCCTGGAGTGTAAGAACAGGGGCTCAGCCCCAGCATTTT
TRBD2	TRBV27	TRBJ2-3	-	CATGLATDTQYF	TGTGCCACGGGACTAGCCACAGATACGCAGTATTTT
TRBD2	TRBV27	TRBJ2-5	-	CASSRHRDYQETQYF	TGTGCCAGCAGTCGCCACCGGGACTATCAAGAGACCCAGTACTTC
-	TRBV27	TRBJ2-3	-	CASSLSHTDTQYF	TGTGCCAGCAGTTTAAGCCACACAGATACGCAGTATTTT
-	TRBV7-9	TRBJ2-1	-	CASTLGGLNEQFF	TGTGCCAGCACCCTTGGAGGCCTCAATGAGCAGTTCTTC
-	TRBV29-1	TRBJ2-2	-	CSFLSTGELFF	TGCAGCTTTCTGAGTACCGGGGAGCTGTTTTTT
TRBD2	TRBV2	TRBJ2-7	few	CASRALLAGASYEQYF	TGTGCCAGCAGGGCGTTGCTAGCGGGAGCGTCCTACGAGCAGTACTTC
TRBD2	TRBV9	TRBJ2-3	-	CASSVSGRLADTQYF	TGTGCCAGCAGCGTCAGCGGGAGGCTAGCAGATACGCAGTATTTT
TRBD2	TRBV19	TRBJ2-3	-	CASRGLAGGPVTDTQYF	TGTGCCAGTAGGGGACTAGCGGGGGGGCCAGTAACAGATACGCAGTATTTT
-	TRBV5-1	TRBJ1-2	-	CASSFRTQVSRGSNYGYTF	TGCGCCAGCAGCTTTAGGACCCAGGTTTCGCGAGGGTCTAACTATGGCTACACCTTC
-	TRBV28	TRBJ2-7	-	CASRPEGATYEQYF	TGTGCCAGCAGACCGGAGGGGGCAACCTACGAGCAGTACTTC
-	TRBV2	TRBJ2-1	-	CASILDNEQFF	TGTGCCAGCATTCTAGACAATGAGCAGTTCTTC
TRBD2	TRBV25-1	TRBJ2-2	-	CASSEFRTSGPTGELFF	TGTGCCAGCAGTGAATTCCGGACTAGCGGCCCCACCGGGGAGCTGTTTTTT
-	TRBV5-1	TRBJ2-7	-	CASSPPEQTYEQYF	TGCGCCAGCAGCCCTCCGGAACAGACCTACGAGCAGTACTTC
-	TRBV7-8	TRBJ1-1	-	CASTPGGGYTEAFF	TGTGCCAGCACCCCAGGAGGAGGGTACACTGAAGCTTTCTTT
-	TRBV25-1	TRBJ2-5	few	CASIPGGRPETQYF	TGTGCCAGCATCCCTGGGGGGAGGCCGGAGACCCAGTACTTC
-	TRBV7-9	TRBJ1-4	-	CASSLVEGKLFF	TGTGCCAGCAGCTTAGTGGAGGGTAAACTGTTTTTT
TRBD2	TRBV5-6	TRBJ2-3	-	CASSWGTSSPDTQYF	TGTGCCAGCAGCTGGGGGACTAGCAGCCCAGATACGCAGTATTTT